This T cell receptor beta chain came from a study of blood T cell repertoires in COVID-19. The germline V gene encodes CDR1 KGHSH and CDR2 LQKENI. The CDR3 extends over 14 amino acids. The V gene end was trimmed by 3 bases and the J gene end by 5 bases; junction bases not matched to a gene: 5. The data were produced by immunoSEQ multiplex PCR, yet TCRdb's version contains in-frame clones alone and is incomplete. This table holds tens of thousands of clones, roughly 90% found once. Material for sequencing was peripheral blood. This sequence joins TRBV18 and TRBJ2-7, with 9 bases lining up with TRBD1. The clonotype originates from a woman between 50 and 59 years old with acute or convalescent COVID-19. CDR3 protein: CASSPLQGAHEQYF. CDR3 in DNA: TGTGCCAGCTCACCCCTACAGGGGGCCCACGAGCAGTACTTC.